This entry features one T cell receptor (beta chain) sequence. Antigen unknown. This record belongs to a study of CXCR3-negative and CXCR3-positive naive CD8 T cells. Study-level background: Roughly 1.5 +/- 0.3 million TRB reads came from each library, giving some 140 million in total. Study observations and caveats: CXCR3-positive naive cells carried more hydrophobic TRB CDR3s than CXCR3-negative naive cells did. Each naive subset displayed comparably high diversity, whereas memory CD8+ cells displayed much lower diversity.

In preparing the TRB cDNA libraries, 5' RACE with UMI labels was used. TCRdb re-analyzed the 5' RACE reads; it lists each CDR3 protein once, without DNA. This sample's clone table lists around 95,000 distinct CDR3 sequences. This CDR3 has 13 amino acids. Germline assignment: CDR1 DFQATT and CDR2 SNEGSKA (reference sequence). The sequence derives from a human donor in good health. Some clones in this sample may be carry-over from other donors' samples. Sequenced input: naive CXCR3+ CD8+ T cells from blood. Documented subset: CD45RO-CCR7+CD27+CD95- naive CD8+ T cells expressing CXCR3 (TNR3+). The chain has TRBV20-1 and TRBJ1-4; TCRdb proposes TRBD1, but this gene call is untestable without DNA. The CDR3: CSAKDRVGEKLFF.